This record covers a single TCR beta chain. Antigen unknown. The junction and the germline gene differ at one end; a read error may be behind it. RNA was extracted from bulk tissue without any cell sorting. The data originate from a study of tumor and adjacent non-tumor tissue in lung cancer. Germline V CDR1 and CDR2: MNHEY, SVGEGT. The CDR3 runs 14 residues. General study findings and limits: Shorter survival was associated with higher TCR diversity in tumors. Tumor tissue had significantly higher TCR diversity than normal lung. Tumor repertoires had a smaller top 100 clone share than normal lung.

A modified ARM-PCR protocol with three rounds of nested PCR amplified TCRbeta. TCRdb itself ran the multiplex PCR reads through MiXCR, one entry per CDR3 protein. The sample shows more than 95,000 distinct CDR3 sequences, approximately 71% of them seen only once. The sample was lung tumor tissue. The sequence derives from a young man with non-small cell lung cancer. V gene TRBV6-2 or TRBV6-3 combines with J gene TRBJ1-5; 10 positions agree with TRBD1. The CDR3 DNA reads TGTGCCACCAGTTCGGGACAGGGGATCCAGTCCCAGCATTTT. Translating gives CATSSGQGIQSQHF.